This T cell receptor beta chain originates from a study of T cells in Graves' hyperthyroidism and ophthalmopathy. Broader study findings: Through a model of 13 V-J features, ophthalmopathy was separated from stable hyperthyroidism.

Using RNA transcripts as the source, TCR beta CDR3 regions were amplified. The primer set for the first-round RT-PCR of the TCR CDR3 was HTBI. One entry per CDR3 protein results from TCRdb running MiXCR on the multiplex PCR reads. The top ten hold just under 8.5% of the sample, which has hundreds of thousands of distinct CDR3 sequences, roughly 50% seen once. Over 18 months, lack of ophthalmopathy progression marked Graves' hyperthyroidism as stable. Hyperthyroidism patients were newly diagnosed, had disease duration under 2 months, and were aged 18 to 65 years. The CDR3 loop spans 13 amino acids. V dropped 5 bases and J dropped 5 bases, with 15 bases sitting between them. CDR1 and CDR2 (germline): SQVTM, ANQGSEA. This clonotype was counted a few times. Its antigen is still unknown.

The receptor was isolated from a woman younger than 30 with Graves' hyperthyroidism. The chain links TRBV29-1 to TRBJ1-2, with D hard to call. The source material was peripheral blood or thyroid tissue (not recorded which). The CDR3 coding sequence is TGCAGCGTTACAAGCTTCACCCGATATGGCTACACCTTC. Amino acids: CSVTSFTRYGYTF.